Listed below are T cell receptor beta chains from one sample, sequenced in a study of cytomegalovirus exposure and HLA in healthy donors. Clones were read by immunoSEQ multiplex PCR, and TCRdb kept only the in-frame ones, dropping some. This table holds roughly 110,000 clones, roughly 80% found once. The specimen sequenced was PBMCs. These receptors all stem from a female donor in good health and CMV-seronegative. The CDR3 runs from the conserved cysteine through the conserved F or W. D genes are given only for firm matches. Some rows mark clone size as missing; the rest say once, few, many or name a class of expanded clone.

J: TRBJ2-3
V: TRBV7-2
size: NA
length: 15
D: TRBD1
CDR3: CASSSGQGRRDTQYF
DNA: TGTGCCAGCAGCTCGGGACAGGGTAGGAGAGATACGCAGTATTTT

J: TRBJ2-1
V: TRBV29-1
size: NA
length: 14
D: NA
CDR3: CSVSRGASYNEQFF
DNA: TGCAGCGTGTCCAGGGGGGCCTCCTACAATGAGCAGTTCTTC

J: TRBJ1-2
V: TRBV27
size: NA
length: 12
D: NA
CDR3: CASSPGTYGYTF
DNA: TGTGCCAGCAGCCCAGGAACCTATGGCTACACCTTC

J: TRBJ2-1
V: TRBV6-7
size: few
length: 15
D: TRBD2
CDR3: CASRLLAGGWGEQFF
DNA: TGTGCCAGCAGGCTTTTAGCGGGGGGCTGGGGTGAGCAGTTCTTC

J: TRBJ1-1
V: TRBV9
size: few
length: 13
D: NA
CDR3: CASSLGLYTEAFF
DNA: TGTGCCAGCAGCTTAGGGCTGTATACTGAAGCTTTCTTT

J: TRBJ1-3
V: TRBV7-2
size: NA
length: 11
D: NA
CDR3: CASSLRNTIYF
DNA: TGTGCCAGCAGCTTACGTAACACCATATATTTT

J: TRBJ2-2
V: TRBV5-4
size: NA
length: 17
D: NA
CDR3: CASSLGTTGLNTGELFF
DNA: TGTGCCAGCAGCTTAGGAACGACCGGACTCAACACCGGGGAGCTGTTTTTT

J: TRBJ2-5
V: TRBV7-8
size: NA
length: 16
D: NA
CDR3: CASSLGWGPNQETQYF
DNA: TGTGCCAGCAGCTTAGGTTGGGGGCCTAACCAAGAGACCCAGTACTTC

J: TRBJ1-1
V: TRBV5-1
size: NA
length: 14
D: NA
CDR3: CASSQNAENTEAFF
DNA: TGCGCCAGCAGCCAGAACGCGGAGAACACTGAAGCTTTCTTT

J: TRBJ1-4
V: TRBV7-8
size: NA
length: 13
D: NA
CDR3: CASSPSTDEKLFF
DNA: TGTGCCAGCAGTCCCTCTACGGATGAAAAACTGTTTTTT

J: TRBJ1-2
V: TRBV4-1
size: NA
length: 16
D: NA
CDR3: CASSRVTGSPDYGYTF
DNA: TGCGCCAGCAGCCGGGTGACAGGAAGCCCGGACTATGGCTACACCTTC

J: TRBJ1-3
V: TRBV21-1
size: NA
length: 18
D: NA
CDR3: CASSKTLANRQSGNTIYF
DNA: TGTGCCAGCAGCAAAACTCTCGCGAACAGACAGTCTGGAAACACCATATATTTT

J: TRBJ1-1
V: TRBV7-9
size: NA
length: 13
D: NA
CDR3: CASSLARGKEAFF
DNA: TGTGCCAGCAGCTTAGCGAGGGGGAAGGAAGCTTTCTTT

J: TRBJ2-7
V: TRBV10-3
size: NA
length: 14
D: TRBD2
CDR3: CAISELAGGYEQYF
DNA: TGTGCCATCAGTGAGCTAGCGGGGGGGTACGAGCAGTACTTC

J: TRBJ2-2
V: TRBV15
size: NA
length: 13
D: TRBD1
CDR3: CATGTGETGELFF
DNA: TGTGCCACCGGTACAGGGGAAACCGGGGAGCTGTTTTTT

J: TRBJ1-3
V: TRBV7-8
size: NA
length: 16
D: NA
CDR3: CASSSRVRGSGNTIYF
DNA: TGTGCCAGCAGCTCCCGGGTGCGGGGCTCTGGAAACACCATATATTTT

J: TRBJ1-2
V: TRBV9
size: once
length: 11
D: NA
CDR3: CASSVTGTYTF
DNA: TGTGCCAGCAGCGTCACAGGGACCTACACCTTC

J: TRBJ1-5
V: TRBV18
size: NA
length: 17
D: NA
CDR3: CASSPSQASNSNQPQHF
DNA: TGTGCCAGCTCACCGTCGCAGGCAAGTAATAGCAATCAGCCCCAGCATTTT

J: TRBJ2-7
V: TRBV15
size: NA
length: 14
D: NA
CDR3: CATSRDRAGNEQYF
DNA: TGTGCCACCAGCAGAGATCGCGCGGGGAACGAGCAGTACTTC

J: TRBJ2-7
V: TRBV10-3
size: few
length: 12
D: NA
CDR3: CAISGGAYEQYF
DNA: TGTGCCATCAGCGGGGGAGCCTACGAGCAGTACTTC

J: TRBJ1-4
V: TRBV25-1
size: few
length: 11
D: NA
CDR3: CASTSGRKLFF
DNA: TGTGCCAGCACGTCGGGGAGGAAACTGTTTTTT

J: TRBJ2-5
V: TRBV12-5
size: NA
length: 15
D: NA
CDR3: CASGISGPGQETQYF
DNA: TGTGCTAGTGGTATCTCTGGGCCGGGGCAAGAGACCCAGTACTTC

J: TRBJ1-4
V: TRBV18
size: NA
length: 16
D: NA
CDR3: CASSPPNQGMSEKLFF
DNA: TGTGCCAGCTCACCACCGAATCAGGGGATGAGTGAAAAACTGTTTTTT